This T cell receptor beta chain was identified during a study of T cell responses to AZD1222 COVID-19 vaccine. As for this clone: What it binds is not known.

Method: immunoSEQ multiplex PCR; TCRdb's copy keeps in-frame clones and lacks some. The table records roughly 260,000 clones, over 85% of them present only once. Study-wide results and caveats: Donor demographics were predominantly white British with a female majority; clonal diversity may be underestimated.

Sequencing used peripheral blood, obtained on day 0 of AZD1222 vaccination. The TCR sequence derives from an adult in good health.

CDR3 sequence (DNA): TGTGCCAGCAGTTCCCCGACAGGGAATTATGGCTACACCTTC. This codes for CASSSPTGNYGYTF. V and J are TRBV6-5 and TRBJ1-2; 7 bases map to TRBD1. Germline CDR1 and CDR2: MNHEY and SVGAGI. CDR3 length: 14 residues. V lost 4 bases to trimming and J lost 5 bases; unmatched junction nucleotides: 7.